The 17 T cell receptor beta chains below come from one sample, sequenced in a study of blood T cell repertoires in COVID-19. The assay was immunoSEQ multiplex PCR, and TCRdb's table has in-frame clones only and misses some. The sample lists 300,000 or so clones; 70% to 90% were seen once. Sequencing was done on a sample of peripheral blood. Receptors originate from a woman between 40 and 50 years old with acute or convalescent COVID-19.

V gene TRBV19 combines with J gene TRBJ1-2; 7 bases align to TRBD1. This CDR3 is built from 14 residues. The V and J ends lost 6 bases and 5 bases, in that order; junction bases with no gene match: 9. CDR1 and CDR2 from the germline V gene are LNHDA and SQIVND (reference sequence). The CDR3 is CASSWDSPGYGYTF. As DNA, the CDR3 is TGTGCCAGTAGCTGGGACAGCCCAGGGTATGGCTACACCTTC.

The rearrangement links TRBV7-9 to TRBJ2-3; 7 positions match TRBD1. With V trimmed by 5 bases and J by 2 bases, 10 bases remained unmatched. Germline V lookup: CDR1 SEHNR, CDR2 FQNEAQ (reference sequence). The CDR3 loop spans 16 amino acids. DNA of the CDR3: TGTGCCAGCAGCCCGCCTGAAGGGACAGCCACAGATACGCAGTATTTT. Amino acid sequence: CASSPPEGTATDTQYF.

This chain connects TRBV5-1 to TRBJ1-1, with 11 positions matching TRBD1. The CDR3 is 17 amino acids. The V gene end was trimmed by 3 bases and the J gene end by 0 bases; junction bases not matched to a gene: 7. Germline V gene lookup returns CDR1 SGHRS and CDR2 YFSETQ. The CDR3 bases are TGCGCCAGCAGCTACGGACAGGGGGCCGTTATGAACACTGAAGCTTTCTTT. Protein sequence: CASSYGQGAVMNTEAFF. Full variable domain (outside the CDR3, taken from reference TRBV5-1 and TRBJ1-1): KAGVTQTPRYLIKTRGQQVTLSCSPISGHRSVSWYQQTPGQGLQFLFEYFSETQRNKGNFPGRFSGRQFSNSRSEMNVSTLELGDSALYLCASSYGQGAVMNTEAFFGQGTRLTVV.

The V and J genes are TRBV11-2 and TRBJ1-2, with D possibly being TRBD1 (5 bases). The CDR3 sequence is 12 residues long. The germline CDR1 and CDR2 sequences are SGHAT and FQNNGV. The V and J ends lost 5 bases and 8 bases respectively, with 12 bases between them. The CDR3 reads CASSPHRLGYTF. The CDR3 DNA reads TGTGCCAGCAGCCCACACAGGTTGGGCTACACCTTC.

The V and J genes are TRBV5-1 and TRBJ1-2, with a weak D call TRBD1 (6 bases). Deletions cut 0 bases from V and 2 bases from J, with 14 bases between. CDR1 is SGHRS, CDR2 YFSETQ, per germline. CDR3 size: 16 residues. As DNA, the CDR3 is TGCGCCAGCAGCTTGGACCCCGGCAGGGGAAACTATGGCTACACCTTC. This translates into CASSLDPGRGNYGYTF.

In DNA form, the CDR3 reads TGTGCCAGCAAGCAGGGGGATACGCAGTATTTT. This codes for CASKQGDTQYF. This chain uses TRBV12-3 or TRBV12-4 with TRBJ2-3; TRBD1 might be the D (6 bases). The CDR3 covers 11 residues. Trimming stripped 7 bases from V and 6 bases from J, with 8 bases between.

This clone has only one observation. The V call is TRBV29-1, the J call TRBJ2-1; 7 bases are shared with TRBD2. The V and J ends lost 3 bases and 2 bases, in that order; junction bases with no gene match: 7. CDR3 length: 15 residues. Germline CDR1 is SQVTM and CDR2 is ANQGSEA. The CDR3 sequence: CSVDPSSGPYNEQFF. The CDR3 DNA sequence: TGCAGCGTTGATCCCTCTAGCGGACCCTACAATGAGCAGTTCTTC.

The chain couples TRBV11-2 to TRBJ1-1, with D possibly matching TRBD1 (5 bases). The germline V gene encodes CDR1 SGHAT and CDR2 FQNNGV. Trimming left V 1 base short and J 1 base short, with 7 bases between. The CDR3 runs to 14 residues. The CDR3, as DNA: TGTGCCAGCAGCTTAGTAAGGGGGAACACTGAAGCTTTCTTT. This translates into CASSLVRGNTEAFF.

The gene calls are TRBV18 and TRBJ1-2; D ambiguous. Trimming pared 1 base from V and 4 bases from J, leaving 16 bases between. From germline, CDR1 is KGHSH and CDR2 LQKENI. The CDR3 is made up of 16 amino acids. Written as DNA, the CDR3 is TGTGCCAGCTCACCACACGGGTGCAAAGTCGGCTATGGCTACACCTTC. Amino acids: CASSPHGCKVGYGYTF.

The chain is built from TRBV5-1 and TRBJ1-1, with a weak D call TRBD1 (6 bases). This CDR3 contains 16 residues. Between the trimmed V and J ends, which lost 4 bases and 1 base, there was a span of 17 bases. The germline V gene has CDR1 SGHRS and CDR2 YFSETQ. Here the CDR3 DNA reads TGCGCCAGCAGCCCGAAGGGCGGCAGGGGGAACACTGAAGCTTTCTTT. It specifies CASSPKGGRGNTEAFF.

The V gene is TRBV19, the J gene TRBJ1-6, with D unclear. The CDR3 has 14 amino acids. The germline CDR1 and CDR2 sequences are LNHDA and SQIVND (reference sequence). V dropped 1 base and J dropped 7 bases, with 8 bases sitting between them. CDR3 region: CASSIVAVNSPLHF. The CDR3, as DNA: TGTGCCAGTAGTATAGTAGCAGTCAATTCACCCCTCCACTTT.

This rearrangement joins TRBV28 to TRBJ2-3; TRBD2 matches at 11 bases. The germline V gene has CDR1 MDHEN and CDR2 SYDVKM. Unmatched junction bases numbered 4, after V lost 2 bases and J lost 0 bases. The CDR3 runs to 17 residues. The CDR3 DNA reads TGTGCCAGCAGTTTAGCCCGACTAGCGGGAAGCACAGATACGCAGTATTTT. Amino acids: CASSLARLAGSTDTQYF.

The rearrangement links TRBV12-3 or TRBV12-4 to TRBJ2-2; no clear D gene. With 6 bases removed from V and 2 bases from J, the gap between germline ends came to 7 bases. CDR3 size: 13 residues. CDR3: CASRLTNTGELFF. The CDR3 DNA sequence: TGTGCCAGCAGACTAACTAACACCGGGGAGCTGTTTTTT.

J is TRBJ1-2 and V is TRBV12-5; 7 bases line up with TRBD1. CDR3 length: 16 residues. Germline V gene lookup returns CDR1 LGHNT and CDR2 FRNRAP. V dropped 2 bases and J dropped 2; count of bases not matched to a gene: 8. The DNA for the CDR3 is TGTGCTAGTGGTTTGTACCCTCCGGGACAGAACTATGGCTACACCTTC. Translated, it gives CASGLYPPGQNYGYTF. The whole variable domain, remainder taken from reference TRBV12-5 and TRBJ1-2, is DARVTQTPRHKVTEMGQEVTMRCQPILGHNTVFWYRQTMMQGLELLAYFRNRAPLDDSGMPKDRFSAEMPDATLATLKIQPSEPRDSAVYFCASGLYPPGQNYGYTFGSGTRLTVV.

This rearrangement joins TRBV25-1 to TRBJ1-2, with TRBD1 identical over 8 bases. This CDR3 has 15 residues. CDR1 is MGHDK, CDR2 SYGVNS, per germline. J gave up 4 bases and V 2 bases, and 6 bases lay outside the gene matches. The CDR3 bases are TGTGCCAGCAGTGAAGGGACAGGTAGATTCTATGGCTACACCTTC. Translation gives CASSEGTGRFYGYTF.

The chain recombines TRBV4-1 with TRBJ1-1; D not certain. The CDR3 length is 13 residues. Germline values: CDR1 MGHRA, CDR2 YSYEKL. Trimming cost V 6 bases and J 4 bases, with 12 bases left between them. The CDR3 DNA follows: TGCGCCAGCAGTCACCCAGGAGGCACTGAAGCTTTCTTT. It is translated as CASSHPGGTEAFF.

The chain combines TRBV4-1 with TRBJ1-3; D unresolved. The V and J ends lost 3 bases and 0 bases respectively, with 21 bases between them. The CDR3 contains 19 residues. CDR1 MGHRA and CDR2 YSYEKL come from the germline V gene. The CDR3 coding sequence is TGCGCCAGCAGCCATCGGATCTCGGGTGGCGCCGCCTCTGGAAACACCATATATTTT. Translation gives CASSHRISGGAASGNTIYF.